A selection of T cell receptor beta chains follows, all from one sample in a study of immune evolution from preneoplasia to lung adenocarcinoma. The assay was immunoSEQ multiplex PCR, and TCRdb's table has in-frame clones only and misses some. The data hold over 3,500 clones, with 88% observed a single time. The specimen was FFPE lung adenocarcinoma in situ tissue. The origin of the receptors is a person aged 60-80 years with lung adenocarcinoma. Each CDR3 is given with its conserved first and last residue. A D gene is named only where the DNA matches it firmly. Rows may omit the clone size; those that give it use once, few, many or a size class.

TGTGCCAGCAGCATCGGGACTAGTAGCTATGAGCAGTTCTTC | CASSIGTSSYEQFF | TRBJ2-1 | TRBV11-2 | TRBD2 | NA
TGTGCCAGCAGCGCAGCCAGGGAAGCCTATGGCTACACCTTC | CASSAAREAYGYTF | TRBJ1-2 | TRBV9 | NA | once
TGTGCCAGCAGCTTGAGGGGGGAGCAGTACTTC | CASSLRGEQYF | TRBJ2-7 | TRBV5-6 | NA | NA
TGTGCCAGCTACGGTGGGGGGATTAATGAAAAACTGTTTTTT | CASYGGGINEKLFF | TRBJ1-4 | TRBV2 | NA | NA
TGTGCCTGGAAACCGGGCGGAGGAAAACTGTTTTTT | CAWKPGGGKLFF | TRBJ1-4 | TRBV30 | NA | NA
TGTGCCAGCAGTTTAATGGGAGTGGACCTCTCGGGTTCAGGAAACACCATATATTTT | CASSLMGVDLSGSGNTIYF | TRBJ1-3 | TRBV28 | NA | NA
TGTGCCAGCAGGGGGTTTAGACATACCAAGAACACTGAAGCTTTCTTT | CASRGFRHTKNTEAFF | TRBJ1-1 | TRBV2 | NA | NA
TGTGCCAGCAACTGGGGCAATCAGCCCCAGCATTTT | CASNWGNQPQHF | TRBJ1-5 | TRBV6-1 | NA | NA
TGTGCCAGCAGCGCCCGGGAAAACGAGCAGTACTTC | CASSARENEQYF | TRBJ2-7 | TRBV9 | NA | NA
TGTGCCAGCAGTTTGACCGGGGAAAGCTACGAGCAGTACTTC | CASSLTGESYEQYF | TRBJ2-7 | TRBV28 | NA | NA
TGCAGCATCCAGTCGGACAGGGACCTAGGCTACACCTTC | CSIQSDRDLGYTF | TRBJ1-2 | TRBV29-1 | TRBD1 | NA
TGTGCCAGCAGTGGTATACGTCAGGGAAACACCATATATTTT | CASSGIRQGNTIYF | TRBJ1-3 | TRBV28 | NA | NA
TGTGCCAGCAGCCTGCAGGGAAATGGCTACACCTTC | CASSLQGNGYTF | TRBJ1-2 | TRBV2 | NA | few
TGTGCCAGCAGCCCGGGACAGCTCTTGGCCGGGGAGCTGTTTTTT | CASSPGQLLAGELFF | TRBJ2-2 | TRBV6-6 | TRBD1 | NA
TGTGCCACCACCGGCCAGCGGCCATGGGATGAGCAGTTCTTC | CATTGQRPWDEQFF | TRBJ2-1 | TRBV7-9 | NA | once
TGTGCCAGTTACCGGGACAGAGCCTATGGCTACACCTTC | CASYRDRAYGYTF | TRBJ1-2 | TRBV2 | TRBD1 | NA
TGTGCCAGCAGTTTATTCGCCGTTCGCCTGGGAGGCTACACCTTC | CASSLFAVRLGGYTF | TRBJ1-2 | TRBV28 | NA | NA